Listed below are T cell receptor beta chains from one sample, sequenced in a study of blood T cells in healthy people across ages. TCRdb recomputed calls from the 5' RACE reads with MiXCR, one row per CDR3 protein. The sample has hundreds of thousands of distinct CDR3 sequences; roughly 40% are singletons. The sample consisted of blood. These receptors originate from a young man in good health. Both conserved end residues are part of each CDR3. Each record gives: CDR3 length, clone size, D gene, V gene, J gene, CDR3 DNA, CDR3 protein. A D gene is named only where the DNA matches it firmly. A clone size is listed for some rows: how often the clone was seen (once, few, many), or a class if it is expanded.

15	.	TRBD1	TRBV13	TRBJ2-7	TGTGCCAGCAGTTCAACCGGGACAGGAGAATACGAGCAGTACTTC	CASSSTGTGEYEQYF
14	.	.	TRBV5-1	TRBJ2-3	TGCGCCAGCATGAGGTCGGGGAGCACAGATACGCAGTATTTT	CASMRSGSTDTQYF
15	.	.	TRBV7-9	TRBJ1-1	TGTGCCAGCAGCTCCCCGGGTCTGGTCGGGCCTGAAGCTTTCTTT	CASSSPGLVGPEAFF
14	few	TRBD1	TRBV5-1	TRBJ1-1	TGCGCCAGCAGCGAGGGGGCTACTAACACTGAAGCTTTCTTT	CASSEGATNTEAFF
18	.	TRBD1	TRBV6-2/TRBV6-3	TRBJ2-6	TGTGCCAGCAGTTACTCCGGGACAGGGGCTTATGGGGCCAACGTCCTGACTTTC	CASSYSGTGAYGANVLTF
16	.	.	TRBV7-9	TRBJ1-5	TGTGCCAGCAGCTCGGGACATGCCTCTAGCAATCAGCCCCAGCATTTT	CASSSGHASSNQPQHF
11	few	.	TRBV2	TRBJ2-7	TGTGCCAGCAGTGGCGTCTACGAGCAGTACTTC	CASSGVYEQYF
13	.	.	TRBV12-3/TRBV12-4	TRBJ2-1	TGTGCCAGCAGTTTAGCGGCACCCAATGAGCAGTTCTTC	CASSLAAPNEQFF
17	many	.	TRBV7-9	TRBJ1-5	TGTGCCAGCAGCCGAACGCTACCCCGGGGGGACAATCAGCCCCAGCATTTT	CASSRTLPRGDNQPQHF
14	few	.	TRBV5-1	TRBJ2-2	TGCGCCAGCAGCTTGATTCAGGATTTCGGGGAGCTGTTTTTT	CASSLIQDFGELFF
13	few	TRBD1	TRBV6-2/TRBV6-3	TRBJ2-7	TGTGCCAGCAGGGACAGGACATACTACGAGCAGTACTTC	CASRDRTYYEQYF
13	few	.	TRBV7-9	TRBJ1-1	TGTGCCAGCAGCTTAGCGGGGCAGACTGAAGCTTTCTTT	CASSLAGQTEAFF
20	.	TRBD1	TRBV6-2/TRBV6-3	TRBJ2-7	TGTGCCAGCAGTTACTCGATCCTAGCCGACCCGCGGACAGGGGAGTACGAGCAGTACTTC	CASSYSILADPRTGEYEQYF
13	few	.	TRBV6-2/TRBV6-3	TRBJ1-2	TGTGCCAGCGGCAAATCCGGGACCCATGGCTACACCTTC	CASGKSGTHGYTF
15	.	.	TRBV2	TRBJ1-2	TGTGCCAGCAGTGGAGTCAGGGCGCCCAGTTATGGCTACACCTTC	CASSGVRAPSYGYTF
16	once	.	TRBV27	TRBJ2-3	TGTGCCAGCAGCCCCGGGTATGGCAGGGTGGCAGATACGCAGTATTTT	CASSPGYGRVADTQYF
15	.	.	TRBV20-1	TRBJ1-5	TGCAGTGCTAAAGCACGTGGTGGCAGCAATCAGCCCCAGCATTTT	CSAKARGGSNQPQHF
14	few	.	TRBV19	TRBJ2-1	TGTGCCAGTAGTTCGGCTAGCTTCTACAATGAGCAGTTCTTC	CASSSASFYNEQFF
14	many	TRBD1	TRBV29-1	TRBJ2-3	TGCAGCCTCTATTGGACAGGGAGGACAGATACGCAGTATTTT	CSLYWTGRTDTQYF
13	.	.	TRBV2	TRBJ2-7	TGTGCCAGGTCGCGGGGGCTGTCCTACGAGCAGTACTTC	CARSRGLSYEQYF
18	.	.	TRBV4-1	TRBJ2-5	TGCGCCAGCAGCCAAGATGGCTCTAGCAGGGTCTTTCAAGAGACCCAGTACTTC	CASSQDGSSRVFQETQYF
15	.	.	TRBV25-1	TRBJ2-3	TGTGCCAGCAGTGAGGGGATAGGGAGCACAGATACGCAGTATTTT	CASSEGIGSTDTQYF
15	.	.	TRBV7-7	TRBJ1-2	TGTGCTAGCAGCCCATGGACAAGCGCTAACTATGGCTACACCTTC	CASSPWTSANYGYTF
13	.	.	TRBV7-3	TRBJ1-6	TGTGCCAGTAGCCTCAACCTCAATTCACCCCTCCACTTT	CASSLNLNSPLHF
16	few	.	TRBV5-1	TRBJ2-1	TGCGCCAGCAGCCCTGATAGAAACCTAGGGTACAATGAGCAGTTCTTC	CASSPDRNLGYNEQFF
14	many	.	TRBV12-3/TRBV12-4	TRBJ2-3	TGTGCCAGCAGCCTTAGTGGGAACACAGATACGCAGTATTTT	CASSLSGNTDTQYF
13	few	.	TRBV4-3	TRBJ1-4	TGCGCCAGCAGCCCGGGGGCAGGGCTGGGACTGTTTTTT	CASSPGAGLGLFF
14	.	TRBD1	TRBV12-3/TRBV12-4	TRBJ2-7	TGTGCCAGCAGAAGCCGACAGGGGAACAATGAGCAGTACTTC	CASRSRQGNNEQYF
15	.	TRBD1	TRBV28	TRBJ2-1	TGTGCCAGCAGTTGCTCCGGACAGGGTTACAATGAGCAGTTCTTC	CASSCSGQGYNEQFF
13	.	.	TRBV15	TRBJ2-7	TGTGCCACCAGCCTGGGGGCTTCCTACGAGCAGTACTTC	CATSLGASYEQYF
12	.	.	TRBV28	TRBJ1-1	TGTGCCACCCGGGGCCCGAACACTGAAGCTTTCTTT	CATRGPNTEAFF
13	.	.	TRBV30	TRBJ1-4	TGTGCCTGGAGTAGGGGCCTTAATGAAAAACTGTTTTTT	CAWSRGLNEKLFF
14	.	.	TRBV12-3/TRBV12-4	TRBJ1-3	TGTGCCAGCAGTCCACAGGTCTCTGGAAACACCATATATTTT	CASSPQVSGNTIYF